The text below deals with one T cell receptor beta chain. The data were obtained in a study of OX40 agonist ivuxolimab in advanced cancers. Produced via immunoSEQ multiplex PCR; TCRdb's table is partial and in-frame only. The repertoire holds about 64,000 clones, roughly 81% seen once, with 3% in the top ten. Trimming removed 6 bases from V and 3 bases from J, with 6 bases in between. The CDR3 length is 11 residues. Germline CDR1 is DFQATT and CDR2 is SNEGSKA (reference sequence). The J gene is TRBJ2-1, the V gene TRBV20-1, with D uncertain. The TCR originated in an adult with an advanced solid tumor such as melanoma, head and neck, liver or kidney cancer. Sequencing used CD4+ or CD8+ T cells sorted from blood, obtained in a trial of the OX40 agonist ivuxolimab. As DNA, the CDR3 is TGCAGTGCGGAGTTCTACAATGAGCAGTTCTTC. Translation: CSAEFYNEQFF.